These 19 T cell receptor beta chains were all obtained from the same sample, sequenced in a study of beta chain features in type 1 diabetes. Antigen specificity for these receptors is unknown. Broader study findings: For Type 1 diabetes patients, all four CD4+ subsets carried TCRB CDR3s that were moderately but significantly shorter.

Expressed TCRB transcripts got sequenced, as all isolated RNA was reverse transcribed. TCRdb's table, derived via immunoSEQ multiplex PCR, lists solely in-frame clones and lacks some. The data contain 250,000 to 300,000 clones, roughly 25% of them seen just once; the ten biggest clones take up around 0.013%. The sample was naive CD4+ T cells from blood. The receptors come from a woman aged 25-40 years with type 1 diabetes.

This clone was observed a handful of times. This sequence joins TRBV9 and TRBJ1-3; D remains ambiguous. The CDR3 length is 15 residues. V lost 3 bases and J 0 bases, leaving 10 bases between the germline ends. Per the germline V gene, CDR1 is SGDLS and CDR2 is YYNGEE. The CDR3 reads CASSANRNSGNTIYF. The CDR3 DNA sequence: TGTGCCAGCAGCGCGAACAGAAACTCTGGAAACACCATATATTTT.

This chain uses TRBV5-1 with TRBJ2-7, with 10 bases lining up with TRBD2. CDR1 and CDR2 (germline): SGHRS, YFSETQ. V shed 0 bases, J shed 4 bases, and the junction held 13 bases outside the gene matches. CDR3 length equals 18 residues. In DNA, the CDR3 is TGCGCCAGCAGCTTGGTTCCAAAGGGGCTAGCGGGAGTATACGAGCAGTACTTC. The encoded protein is CASSLVPKGLAGVYEQYF. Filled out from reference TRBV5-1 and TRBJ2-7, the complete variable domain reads KAGVTQTPRYLIKTRGQQVTLSCSPISGHRSVSWYQQTPGQGLQFLFEYFSETQRNKGNFPGRFSGRQFSNSRSEMNVSTLELGDSALYLCASSLVPKGLAGVYEQYFGPGTRLTVT.

The CDR3 is CAWRDFYEQYF. The CDR3, as DNA: TGTGCCTGGAGGGACTTCTACGAGCAGTACTTC. The J gene is TRBJ2-7, the V gene TRBV30, with D maybe TRBD2 (5 bases). The germline V and J ends were trimmed by 3 bases and 3 bases, with 6 bases remaining between them. CDR3 size: 11 residues. Germline CDR1 is GTSNPN and CDR2 is SVGIG (reference sequence).

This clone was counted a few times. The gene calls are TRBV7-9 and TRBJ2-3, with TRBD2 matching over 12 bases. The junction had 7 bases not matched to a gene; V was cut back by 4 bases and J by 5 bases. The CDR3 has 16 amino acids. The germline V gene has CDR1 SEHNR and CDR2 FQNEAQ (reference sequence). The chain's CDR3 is CASSSRTSGKQDTQYF. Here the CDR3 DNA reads TGTGCCAGCAGCTCCCGGACTAGCGGGAAGCAAGATACGCAGTATTTT.

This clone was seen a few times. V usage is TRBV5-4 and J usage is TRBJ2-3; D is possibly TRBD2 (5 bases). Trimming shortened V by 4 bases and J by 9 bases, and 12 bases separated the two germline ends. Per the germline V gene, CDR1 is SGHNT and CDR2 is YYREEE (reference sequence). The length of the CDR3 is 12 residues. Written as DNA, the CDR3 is TGTGCCAGCAGCCCTAGCCTAGGGACGCAGTATTTT. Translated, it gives CASSPSLGTQYF.

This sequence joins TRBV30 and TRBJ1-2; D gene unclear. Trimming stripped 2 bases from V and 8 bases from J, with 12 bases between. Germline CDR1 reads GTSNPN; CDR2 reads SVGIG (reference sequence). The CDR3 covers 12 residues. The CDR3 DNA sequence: TGTGCCTGGAGTTTTGCTCTAGAGGGCTACACCTTC. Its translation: CAWSFALEGYTF. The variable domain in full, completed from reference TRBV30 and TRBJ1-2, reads SQTIHQWPATLVQPVGSPLSLECTVEGTSNPNLYWYRQAAGRGLQLLFYSVGIGQISSEVPQNLSASRPQDRQFILSSKKLLLSDSGFYLCAWSFALEGYTFGSGTRLTVV.

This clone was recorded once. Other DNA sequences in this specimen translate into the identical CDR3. The CDR3 DNA is TGTGCCAGCTCACCAAGGACAGGTGACTACGAGCAGTACTTC. Its protein is CASSPRTGDYEQYF. This chain joins TRBV18 and TRBJ2-7, with TRBD1 matching over 7 bases. In germline, CDR1 is KGHSH, CDR2 LQKENI. The CDR3 has 14 amino acids. J gave up 3 bases and V 2 bases, and 4 bases lay outside the gene matches.

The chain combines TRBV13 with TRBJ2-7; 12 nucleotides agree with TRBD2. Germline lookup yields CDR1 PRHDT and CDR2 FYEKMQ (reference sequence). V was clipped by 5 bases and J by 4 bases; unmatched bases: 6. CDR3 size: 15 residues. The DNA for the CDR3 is TGTGCCAGCAGCCCCCGACTAGCGGGAGTGTACGAGCAGTACTTC. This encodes CASSPRLAGVYEQYF.

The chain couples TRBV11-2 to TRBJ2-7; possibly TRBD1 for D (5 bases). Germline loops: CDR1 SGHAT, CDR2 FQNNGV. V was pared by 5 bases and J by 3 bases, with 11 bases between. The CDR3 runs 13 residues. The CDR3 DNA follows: TGTGCCAGCAGCAAAAGAGACAGCTACGAGCAGTACTTC. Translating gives CASSKRDSYEQYF.

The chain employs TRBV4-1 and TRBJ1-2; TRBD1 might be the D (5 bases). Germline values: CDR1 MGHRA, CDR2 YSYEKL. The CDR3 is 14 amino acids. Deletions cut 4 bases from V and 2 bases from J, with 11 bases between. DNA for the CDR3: TGCGCCAGCAGCCTCGACCGGGGGAACTATGGCTACACCTTC. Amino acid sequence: CASSLDRGNYGYTF.

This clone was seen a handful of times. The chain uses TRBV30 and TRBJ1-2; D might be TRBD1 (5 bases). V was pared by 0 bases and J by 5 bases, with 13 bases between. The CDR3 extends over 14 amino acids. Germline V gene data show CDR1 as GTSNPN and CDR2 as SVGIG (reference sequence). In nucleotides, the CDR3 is TGTGCCTGGAGTGTCTCTGGGGCTGGGTATGGCTACACCTTC. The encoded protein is CAWSVSGAGYGYTF.

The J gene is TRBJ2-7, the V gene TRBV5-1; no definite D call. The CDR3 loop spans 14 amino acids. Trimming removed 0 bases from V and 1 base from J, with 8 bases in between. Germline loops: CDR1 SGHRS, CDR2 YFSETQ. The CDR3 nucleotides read TGCGCCAGCAGCTTGGTTGGCCCTTCCTACGAGCAGTACTTC. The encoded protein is CASSLVGPSYEQYF.

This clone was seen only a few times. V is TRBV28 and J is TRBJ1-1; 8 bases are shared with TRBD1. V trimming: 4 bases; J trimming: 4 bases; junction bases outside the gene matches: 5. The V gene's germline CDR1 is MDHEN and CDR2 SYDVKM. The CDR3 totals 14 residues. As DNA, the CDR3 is TGTGCCAGCAGTTCCCAGGGGGCGGGCACTGAAGCTTTCTTT. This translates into CASSSQGAGTEAFF. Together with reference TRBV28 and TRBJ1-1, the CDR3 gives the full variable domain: DVKVTQSSRYLVKRTGEKVFLECVQDMDHENMFWYRQDPGLGLRLIYFSYDVKMKEKGDIPEGYSVSREKKERFSLILESASTNQTSMYLCASSSQGAGTEAFFGQGTRLTVV.

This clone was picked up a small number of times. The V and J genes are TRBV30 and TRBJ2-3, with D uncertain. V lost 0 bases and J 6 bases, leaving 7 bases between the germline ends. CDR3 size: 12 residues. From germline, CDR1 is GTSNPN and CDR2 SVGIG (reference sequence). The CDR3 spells CAWSVRLDTQYF. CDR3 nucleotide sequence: TGTGCCTGGAGTGTACGGTTGGATACGCAGTATTTT.

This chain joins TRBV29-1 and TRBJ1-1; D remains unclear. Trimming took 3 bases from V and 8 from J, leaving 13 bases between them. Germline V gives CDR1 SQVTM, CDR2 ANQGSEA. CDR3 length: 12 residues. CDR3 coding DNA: TGCAGCGTTGACAGCGGATATTCCGAAGCTTTCTTT. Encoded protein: CSVDSGYSEAFF.

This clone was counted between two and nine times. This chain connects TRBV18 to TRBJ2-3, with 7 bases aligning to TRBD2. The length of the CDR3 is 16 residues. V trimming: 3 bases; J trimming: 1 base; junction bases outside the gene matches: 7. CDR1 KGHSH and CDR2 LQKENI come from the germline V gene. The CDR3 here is CASSPLAGRGTDTQYF. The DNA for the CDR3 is TGTGCCAGCTCACCCTTAGCGGGCAGGGGCACAGATACGCAGTATTTT.

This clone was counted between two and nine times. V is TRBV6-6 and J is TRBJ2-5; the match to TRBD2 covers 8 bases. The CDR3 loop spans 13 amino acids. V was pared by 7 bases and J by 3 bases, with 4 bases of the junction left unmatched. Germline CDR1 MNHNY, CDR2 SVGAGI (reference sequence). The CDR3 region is CASKGAGEETQYF. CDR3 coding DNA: TGTGCCAGCAAAGGAGCGGGGGAAGAGACCCAGTACTTC.

CDR3 in amino acids: CASSSEGAQSSYTF. The CDR3 DNA follows: TGTGCCAGCAGCTCGGAGGGGGCCCAGAGTAGCTACACCTTC. This chain links TRBV5-4 with TRBJ1-2; 7 positions agree with TRBD1. This CDR3 region has 14 residues. V lost 3 bases, J lost 9 bases, and 11 bases stayed unmatched. Germline-derived CDR1 and CDR2 are SGHNT and YYREEE (reference sequence).

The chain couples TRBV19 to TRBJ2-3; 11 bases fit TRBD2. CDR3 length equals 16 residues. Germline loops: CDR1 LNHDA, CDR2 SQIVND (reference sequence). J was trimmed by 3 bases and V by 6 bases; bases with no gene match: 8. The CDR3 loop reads CASRMRLAGLTDTQYF. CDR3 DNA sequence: TGTGCCAGTAGGATGCGACTAGCGGGACTTACAGATACGCAGTATTTT. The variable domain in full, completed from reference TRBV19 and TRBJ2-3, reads DGGITQSPKYLFRKEGQNVTLSCEQNLNHDAMYWYRQDPGQGLRLIYYSQIVNDFQKGDIAEGYSVSREKKESFPLTVTSAQKNPTAFYLCASRMRLAGLTDTQYFGPGTRLTVL.